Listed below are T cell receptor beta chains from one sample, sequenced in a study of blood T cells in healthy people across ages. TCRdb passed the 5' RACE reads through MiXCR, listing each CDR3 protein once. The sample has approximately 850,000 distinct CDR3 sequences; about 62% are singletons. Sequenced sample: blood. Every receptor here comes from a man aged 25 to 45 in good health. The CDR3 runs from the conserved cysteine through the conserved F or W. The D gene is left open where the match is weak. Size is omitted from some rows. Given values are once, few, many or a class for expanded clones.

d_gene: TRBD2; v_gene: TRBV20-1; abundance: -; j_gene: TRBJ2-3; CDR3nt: TGCAGTGGCCGTTTCGAGCGGGAGGTTTATGCGCAGTATTTT; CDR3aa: CSGRFEREVYAQYF
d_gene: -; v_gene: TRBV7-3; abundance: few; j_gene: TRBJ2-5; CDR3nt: TGTGCCAGCAGCTTAGGGTTGGGGACCCAGTACTTC; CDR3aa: CASSLGLGTQYF
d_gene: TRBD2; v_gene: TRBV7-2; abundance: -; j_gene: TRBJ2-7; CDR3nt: TGTGCCAGCAGCTTAGCTCACCTAGCGGGGGGGTCCTCGGGATACGAGCAGTACTTC; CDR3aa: CASSLAHLAGGSSGYEQYF
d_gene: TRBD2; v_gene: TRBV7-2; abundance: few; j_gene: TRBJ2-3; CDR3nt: TGTGCCAGCAGCTTAGTAGCGGGGTTCACAGATACGCAGTATTTT; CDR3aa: CASSLVAGFTDTQYF
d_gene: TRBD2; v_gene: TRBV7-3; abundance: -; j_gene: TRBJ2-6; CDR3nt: TGTGCCAGCAGCGCGATGGGAGCGGGAGCCTTCGGGGCCAACGTCCTGACTTTC; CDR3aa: CASSAMGAGAFGANVLTF
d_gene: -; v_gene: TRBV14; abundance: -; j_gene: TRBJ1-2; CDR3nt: TGTGCCAGCAGCCAAGAATGGCAGAACTATGGCTACACCTTC; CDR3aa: CASSQEWQNYGYTF
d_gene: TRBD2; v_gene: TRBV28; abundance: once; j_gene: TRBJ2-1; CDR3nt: TGTGCCAGCAATCGACTAGCAGACAATGAGCAGTTCTTC; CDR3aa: CASNRLADNEQFF
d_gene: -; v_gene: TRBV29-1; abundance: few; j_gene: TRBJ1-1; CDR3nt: TGCAGCGTTGAGCGGGGCGCCTTCAAAGGTGAAGCTTTCTTT; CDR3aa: CSVERGAFKGEAFF
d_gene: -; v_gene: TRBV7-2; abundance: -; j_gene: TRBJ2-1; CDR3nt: TGTGCCAGCAGCTCAAAACTACAGGATTACAATGAGCAGTTCTTC; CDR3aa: CASSSKLQDYNEQFF
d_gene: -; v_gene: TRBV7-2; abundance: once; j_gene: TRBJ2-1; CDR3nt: TGTGCCAGCAGCTCGATAGGGGAGTATGAGCAGTTCTTC; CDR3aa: CASSSIGEYEQFF
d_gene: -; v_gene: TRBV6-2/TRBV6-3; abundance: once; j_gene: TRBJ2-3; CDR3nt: TGTGCCAGCAGTATGGATGTGGCCCACCCGTATTTT; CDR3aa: CASSMDVAHPYF
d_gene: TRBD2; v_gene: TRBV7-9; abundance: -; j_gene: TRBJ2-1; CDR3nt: TGTGCCAGCATCCGGCCTAGCGGGAACAATGAGCAGTTCTTC; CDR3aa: CASIRPSGNNEQFF
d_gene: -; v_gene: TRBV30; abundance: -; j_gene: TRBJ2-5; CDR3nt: TGTGCCTGGAGGCTTCTGGGGACCCAGTACTTC; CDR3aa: CAWRLLGTQYF
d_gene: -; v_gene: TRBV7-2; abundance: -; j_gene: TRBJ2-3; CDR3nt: TGTGCCAGCAGCTTTAGTGGGGCGGGGGCGGGAGATACGCAGTATTTT; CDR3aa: CASSFSGAGAGDTQYF
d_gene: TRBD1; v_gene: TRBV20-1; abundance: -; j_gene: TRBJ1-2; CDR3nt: TGCAGTGCTAGAAAAACAGGGGACACCTTC; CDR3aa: CSARKTGDTF
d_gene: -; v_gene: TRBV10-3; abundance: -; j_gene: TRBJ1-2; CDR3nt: TGTGCCATCAGTGATATTGGCAGGGTTCCGATCTATGGCTACACCTTC; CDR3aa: CAISDIGRVPIYGYTF
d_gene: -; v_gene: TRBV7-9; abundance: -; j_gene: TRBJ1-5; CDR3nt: TGTGCCAGCAGCTTAGAGGGGACCCAGCCCCAGCATTTT; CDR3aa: CASSLEGTQPQHF
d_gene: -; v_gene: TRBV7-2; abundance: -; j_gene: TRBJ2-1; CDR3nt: TGTGCCAGCAGAGGAGGGACTGGGGTACGCGATGAGCAGTTCTTC; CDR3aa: CASRGGTGVRDEQFF
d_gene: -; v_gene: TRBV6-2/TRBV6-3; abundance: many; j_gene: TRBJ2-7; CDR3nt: TGTGCCAGCTTCGGACAGATTTTCTACGAGCAGTACTTC; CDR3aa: CASFGQIFYEQYF